The 9 T cell receptor gamma chains in this list originate from one sample, sequenced in a study of gamma delta lymphoproliferative disorders and STAT genes. The receptor sequences were amplified from genomic DNA of peripheral blood mononuclear cells. TCRdb fed the multiplex PCR reads to CATT. The sample shows about 2,400 gamma-chain clones, about 9.3% of them seen only once. Sequencing was done on a sample of blood. These receptors originate from a human donor in good health.

This clone is medium-sized within its sample. V and J are TRGV2 and TRGJ1 or TRGJ2. Since TCRdb gives no J gene, matching the DNA to germline was used here to assign it. Germline V lookup: CDR1 EGSNGY, CDR2 YDSYNSKV. The CDR3 extends over 10 amino acids. V shed 0 bases, J shed 12 bases, and the junction held 2 bases outside the gene matches. The CDR3 bases are TGTGCCACCTGGGACGGGCGGAAACTCTTT. Translating gives CATWDGRKLF.

This clone was seen once. V is TRGV8 and J is TRGJP1. The J gene is not listed in TCRdb, so it was assigned here from a DNA match to germline. CDR1 is VENAVY, CDR2 YDSYNSRV, per germline. The CDR3 length is 17 residues. V dropped 5 bases and J dropped 0; count of bases not matched to a gene: 12. The DNA of the CDR3 is TGTGCCACCTGGGTGTCGAAACTATATACCACTGGTTGGTTCAAGATATTT. This translates into CATWVSKLYTTGWFKIF.

The sample holds many counts of this clone. The chain couples TRGV10 to TRGJP1. The J gene was not available in TCRdb and was assigned here by matching the DNA to germline segments. TRGV10 is treated as an ORF (open reading frame) with a function not yet certain. V lost 10 bases and J lost 6; bases outside the gene matches: 0. This CDR3 contains 10 residues. CDR3 DNA: TGTGCTGCGTCTGGTTGGTTCAAGATATTT. Its protein is CAASGWFKIF.

This clone is deemed medium-sized (0.01 to 0.1%). The genes are TRGV9 and TRGJ1 or TRGJ2. In the absence of a J gene in TCRdb, the DNA was matched to germline to assign it here. V was clipped by 2 bases and J by 2 bases; unmatched bases: 3. This CDR3 region has 13 residues. Germline V CDR1 and CDR2: GITISATS, ISYDGTV (reference sequence). CDR3 nucleotides: TGTGCCTTGTGGGAGGCAGATTATTATAAGAAACTCTTT. It translates to CALWEADYYKKLF.

As concerns this clone: The DNA is left out, because the CDR3 cannot be placed on it with certainty; the CDR3 is given as TCRdb lists it. The V gene corresponds to TRGV2; no J gene was called. CDR1 and CDR2 from the germline V gene are EGSNGY and YDSYNSKV. Termini included, the CDR3 measures 22 amino acids. Here the CDR3 reads CATWDGHLRIIIRNSLAVEQHF.

This clone counts as medium-sized. The CDR3 bases are TGTGCCTTGTGGGAGGACCGGCAAGAGTTGGGCAAAAAAATCAAGGTATTT. Its translation is CALWEDRQELGKKIKVF. This chain uses TRGV9 with TRGJP. TCRdb carries no J gene annotation; the J gene was assigned here by matching the DNA with germline. In germline, CDR1 is GITISATS, CDR2 ISYDGTV (reference sequence). V lost 2 bases and J lost 2; bases outside the gene matches: 3. This CDR3 contains 17 residues.

The chain has TRGV3 and TRGJ1 or TRGJ2. The J gene is not listed in TCRdb, so it was assigned here from a DNA match to germline. Trimming removed 5 bases from V and 10 bases from J; junction bases left unmatched: 8. The CDR3 is 11 amino acids. Germline V gene data show CDR1 as VTNTFY and CDR2 as YDVSTARD (reference sequence). CDR3 DNA: TGTGCCACCTGGGCGGACGGAAAGAAACTCTTT. This gives the protein CATWADGKKLF.

By proportion, this clone is medium-sized. The rearrangement uses TRGV5 and TRGJ1 or TRGJ2. Because TCRdb records no J gene, it was assigned here through a match of the DNA to germline. The CDR3 loop spans 14 amino acids. Looked up from germline, CDR1 is VINAFY and CDR2 is YDVSNSKD. J gave up 4 bases and V 3 bases, and 9 bases lay outside the gene matches. DNA of the CDR3: TGTGCCACCTGGGACGGTCCTTACTATTATAAGAAACTCTTT. Protein product: CATWDGPYYYKKLF.

This clone has at least ten counts. V gene TRGV9 combines with J gene TRGJ1 or TRGJ2. The J gene was not available in TCRdb and was assigned here by matching the DNA to germline segments. This CDR3 comprises 13 residues. The V segment lost 0 bases and the J segment 4 bases; nucleotides outside the gene matches: 3. The germline V gene has CDR1 GITISATS and CDR2 ISYDGTV (reference sequence). In DNA, the CDR3 is TGTGCCTTGTGGGAGGTGACCTATTATAAGAAACTCTTT. This translates into CALWEVTYYKKLF.